This is a list of T cell receptor beta chains from one sample in a study of T cell responses to AZD1222 COVID-19 vaccine. TCRdb's table, derived via immunoSEQ multiplex PCR, lists solely in-frame clones and lacks some. The sample includes about 150,000 clones, approximately 91% of them seen just once. Specimen: peripheral blood, collected 28 days after the second AZD1222 dose. Source of these receptors: an adult who received the AZD1222 COVID-19 vaccine. CDR3s include the opening cysteine and the closing phenylalanine or tryptophan. The D gene is left open where the match is weak. Size tells how often a clone was seen (once, few, many) or the class of an expanded clone, and some rows leave it out.

cdr3_aa,cdr3_nt,j_call,d_call,clone_size,v_call
CASSPTTDTQYF,TGTGCCAGCAGCCCGACCACAGATACGCAGTATTTT,TRBJ2-3,.,.,TRBV27
CASSFRQGAPNSPLHF,TGTGCCAGCAGTTTCAGACAGGGGGCGCCTAATTCACCCCTCCACTTT,TRBJ1-6,TRBD1,.,TRBV6-4
CALQGQNTEAFF,TGTGCCCTGCAGGGGCAGAACACTGAAGCTTTCTTT,TRBJ1-1,.,.,TRBV5-4
CASSLTGNTIYF,TGTGCCAGCAGCTTGACAGGAAACACCATATATTTT,TRBJ1-3,.,once,TRBV7-2
CASSPGTGPIEGQPQHF,TGTGCCAGCAGCCCGGGGACAGGACCCATTGAGGGTCAGCCCCAGCATTTT,TRBJ1-5,TRBD1,.,TRBV7-9
CASSQGWGNYEQYF,TGTGCCAGCAGCCAAGGATGGGGAAACTACGAGCAGTACTTC,TRBJ2-7,.,.,TRBV5-6
CASSTPTNFNIQYF,TGTGCCAGTAGTACCCCGACTAATTTCAACATTCAGTACTTC,TRBJ2-4,.,.,TRBV19
CASSLESPLGGYTF,TGCGCCAGCAGCTTGGAGAGTCCTCTCGGAGGCTACACCTTC,TRBJ1-2,.,once,TRBV5-1
CASSWSSVDEQFF,TGTGCCAGCAGTTGGAGTAGCGTTGATGAGCAGTTCTTC,TRBJ2-1,.,.,TRBV2
CASSRRGGASTDTQYF,TGTGCCAGCAGCCGGCGCGGGGGGGCCTCGACAGATACGCAGTATTTT,TRBJ2-3,TRBD2,.,TRBV3-1/TRBV3-2
CASSLWERGSNEQFF,TGTGCCAGCAGCTTATGGGAGCGGGGATCCAATGAGCAGTTCTTC,TRBJ2-1,TRBD2,.,TRBV11-1
CASSLGSVSRGYEQYF,TGTGCCAGCAGCTTAGGAAGTGTTTCGAGGGGCTACGAGCAGTACTTC,TRBJ2-7,.,once,TRBV7-8
CASSEEGETQYF,TGTGCCAGCAGCGAGGAGGGAGAGACCCAGTACTTC,TRBJ2-5,.,.,TRBV9
CASSTPRQGGEQFF,TGTGCCAGCAGCACTCCTCGACAGGGGGGTGAGCAGTTCTTC,TRBJ2-1,TRBD1,.,TRBV7-9
CASSQRDSRRTEAFF,TGTGCCAGCAGCCAAAGGGACAGTCGACGAACTGAAGCTTTCTTT,TRBJ1-1,TRBD1,.,TRBV3-1/TRBV3-2
CASSRLGIDQETQYF,TGTGCCAGCAGCCGACTAGGTATAGACCAAGAGACCCAGTACTTC,TRBJ2-5,.,.,TRBV3-1/TRBV3-2
CASSVDAGGIVEQYF,TGTGCCAGCAGCGTAGATGCAGGGGGTATAGTAGAGCAGTACTTC,TRBJ2-7,TRBD1,.,TRBV9
CASSLGSYNSPLHF,TGCGCCAGCAGCTTGGGAAGCTATAATTCACCCCTCCACTTT,TRBJ1-6,.,.,TRBV5-1
CASSMDRIYNEQFF,TGTGCCAGCAGTATGGACAGGATCTACAATGAGCAGTTCTTC,TRBJ2-1,TRBD1,.,TRBV27
CATSALRGPPGWITNEKLFF,TGTGCCACCAGTGCCTTGAGGGGGCCCCCGGGGTGGATAACTAATGAAAAACTGTTTTTT,TRBJ1-4,TRBD1,.,TRBV24-1
CASSQELNLIGDGYTF,TGTGCCAGCAGCCAAGAATTGAATCTTATCGGAGATGGCTACACCTTC,TRBJ1-2,.,.,TRBV14
CASSLSEGAREKLFF,TGTGCCAGCAGTTTATCGGAGGGGGCACGGGAAAAACTGTTTTTT,TRBJ1-4,TRBD1,once,TRBV27
CAISEGVGSEAFF,TGTGCCATCAGCGAAGGGGTCGGCTCTGAAGCTTTCTTT,TRBJ1-1,.,.,TRBV10-3
CATSRDYSGGAYEQYF,TGTGCCACCAGCAGAGATTATAGCGGGGGGGCCTACGAGCAGTACTTC,TRBJ2-7,TRBD2,.,TRBV15
CATFSSTDTQYF,TGTGCCACCTTCTCCAGCACAGATACGCAGTATTTT,TRBJ2-3,.,.,TRBV24-1
CSVTWGGVAEAFF,TGCAGCGTTACGTGGGGGGGGGTTGCTGAAGCTTTCTTT,TRBJ1-1,.,.,TRBV29-1
CASSPDRGVTEAFF,TGTGCCAGCTCACCGGACAGGGGGGTTACTGAAGCTTTCTTT,TRBJ1-1,TRBD1,.,TRBV18
CASSQVRDRDTQYF,TGCGCCAGCAGCCAAGTCCGAGACAGGGATACGCAGTATTTT,TRBJ2-3,.,.,TRBV4-1
CASGDYNYGYTF,TGTGCCAGCGGAGATTATAACTATGGCTACACCTTC,TRBJ1-2,.,.,TRBV2
CASSIGGGYGYTF,TGTGCCAGCAGCATAGGGGGTGGTTATGGCTACACCTTC,TRBJ1-2,.,once,TRBV7-3
CASSELPPFRGQIISYNSPLHF,TGTGCCAGCAGTGAATTGCCCCCGTTCAGGGGCCAAATAATCTCCTATAATTCACCCCTCCACTTT,TRBJ1-6,.,.,TRBV2
CSVSSGTGRETQYF,TGCAGCGTTTCCTCCGGGACAGGTCGAGAGACCCAGTACTTC,TRBJ2-5,TRBD1,few,TRBV29-1
CASSPRTGAYNNYGYTF,TGTGCCAGCAGCCCCCGGACAGGAGCCTACAATAACTATGGCTACACCTTC,TRBJ1-2,TRBD1,.,TRBV9
CASRLTGEVTEAFF,TGTGCCAGCAGATTAACAGGGGAAGTTACTGAAGCTTTCTTT,TRBJ1-1,TRBD1,once,TRBV6-5
CASSFPSSGGPSGEQFF,TGTGCCAGCAGCTTTCCATCTAGCGGGGGGCCCTCGGGTGAGCAGTTCTTC,TRBJ2-1,TRBD2,.,TRBV7-2
CASSLAGGSGETQYF,TGCGCCAGCAGCTTGGCGGGAGGGTCGGGGGAGACCCAGTACTTC,TRBJ2-5,TRBD2,.,TRBV5-1
CASSPEGLGDYGYTF,TGTGCCAGCAGCCCCGAGGGGCTGGGTGACTATGGCTACACCTTC,TRBJ1-2,.,.,TRBV11-2
CASSLAGQPNEAFF,TGTGCCAGCAGCTTAGCGGGGCAGCCTAATGAAGCTTTCTTT,TRBJ1-1,.,.,TRBV7-9
CSVETRLAEYNEQFF,TGCAGCGTTGAGACACGACTAGCGGAGTACAATGAGCAGTTCTTC,TRBJ2-1,TRBD2,.,TRBV29-1
CASSQVKGYGYTF,TGTGCCAGCAGCCAAGTGAAGGGCTATGGCTACACCTTC,TRBJ1-2,.,.,TRBV14
CASSSNPPGPSTGNTIYF,TGTGCCAGCAGCTCAAATCCCCCGGGGCCCAGTACAGGAAACACCATATATTTT,TRBJ1-3,.,.,TRBV7-6
CASSTGRGTEAFF,TGTGCCAGCAGCACTGGCCGGGGAACTGAAGCTTTCTTT,TRBJ1-1,.,few,TRBV5-6
CASRSVGGSVHEQYF,TGTGCCAGCAGGTCTGTAGGAGGCTCTGTCCACGAGCAGTACTTC,TRBJ2-7,.,once,TRBV7-9
CASSPGSPAGTGELFF,TGTGCCAGCAGCCCTGGTTCCCCGGCAGGCACCGGGGAGCTGTTTTTT,TRBJ2-2,.,few,TRBV5-4
CATTFGTLNTEAFF,TGTGCCACCACATTCGGGACGCTGAACACTGAAGCTTTCTTT,TRBJ1-1,.,.,TRBV19
CASSVGLAYEQYF,TGTGCCAGCAGCGTTGGACTAGCCTACGAGCAGTACTTC,TRBJ2-7,TRBD2,.,TRBV7-6
CATSDWSRPRQPQHF,TGTGCCACCAGTGATTGGTCCCGACCTCGGCAGCCCCAGCATTTT,TRBJ1-5,.,.,TRBV24-1
CASSWGGRSNYEQYF,TGCGCCAGCAGCTGGGGAGGGAGGTCAAACTACGAGCAGTACTTC,TRBJ2-7,TRBD2,few,TRBV5-1
CAWRTALAQSPLHF,TGTGCCTGGAGAACGGCCCTGGCTCAGTCACCCCTCCACTTT,TRBJ1-6,.,.,TRBV30
CASSQASRSHNEQFF,TGTGCCAGCAGCCAAGCTAGCCGCTCCCACAATGAGCAGTTCTTC,TRBJ2-1,.,.,TRBV3-1/TRBV3-2
CASSYGQGGPEAFF,TGTGCCAGCAGTTACGGACAGGGGGGACCTGAAGCTTTCTTT,TRBJ1-1,TRBD1,.,TRBV6-6
CAISAVVNTEAFF,TGTGCCATCAGCGCCGTGGTGAACACTGAAGCTTTCTTT,TRBJ1-1,.,.,TRBV10-3
CASSSDGGGETQYF,TGTGCCAGCAGCTCCGATGGGGGAGGGGAGACCCAGTACTTC,TRBJ2-5,TRBD2,once,TRBV5-4